This TCR beta chain is drawn from a study of cytomegalovirus exposure and HLA in healthy donors. Germline V lookup: CDR1 SGHRS, CDR2 YFSETQ. The CDR3 has 15 amino acids. V was pared by 0 bases and J by 6 bases, with 5 bases of the junction left unmatched. 60 Vbeta and 13 Jbeta primers were used in PCR. Clones were sequenced by immunoSEQ multiplex PCR, and TCRdb holds only the in-frame ones, with some missing. The table records over 150,000 clones, about two thirds of them present only once. The chain couples TRBV5-1 to TRBJ2-3; 9 bases agree with TRBD2. Sequencing was performed on PBMCs. The sequence derives from a woman between 18 and 29 years old in good health and CMV-seropositive. CDR3 bases: TGCGCCAGCAGCTTGGCCGGCGGGGGGGTTGATACGCAGTATTTT. Amino acids: CASSLAGGGVDTQYF.